Each of the 8 T cell receptor beta chains below was sequenced from the same sample in a study of control samples from healthy donors and cancer patients. The data were produced by immunoSEQ multiplex PCR, yet TCRdb's version contains in-frame clones alone and is incomplete. The sample yields about 65,000 clones, roughly nine tenths seen once. Sequencing input: PBMCs. The receptors were sampled from a woman aged 50 to 60 with colorectal cancer.

The rearrangement joins TRBV25-1 to TRBJ2-3; 7 positions agree with TRBD2. The CDR3 has 17 amino acids. Germline CDR1 MGHDK, CDR2 SYGVNS. V was clipped by 6 bases and J by 2 bases; unmatched bases: 14. The CDR3 here is CASSLPWAGENTDTQYF. Written as DNA, the CDR3 is TGTGCCAGCAGCCTTCCTTGGGCGGGGGAGAACACAGATACGCAGTATTTT.

Note on this clone: Other DNA sequences from this sample encode an identical CDR3 as well. Here the CDR3 reads CASSLGQGGYEQYF. Here the CDR3 DNA reads TGCGCCAGCAGCTTGGGACAGGGAGGGTACGAGCAGTACTTC. The chain has TRBV5-1 and TRBJ2-7; D possibly uses TRBD1 or TRBD2 (7 bases each). Looked up from germline, CDR1 is SGHRS and CDR2 is YFSETQ. The germline V and J ends were trimmed by 0 bases and 4 bases, with 11 bases remaining between them. This CDR3 region has 14 residues.

The V gene is TRBV7-9, the J gene TRBJ2-7; no firm D call. Germline lookup yields CDR1 SEHNR and CDR2 FQNEAQ (reference sequence). This CDR3 spans 14 amino acids. V was shortened by 5 bases and J by 6 bases, with 17 bases between the two germline ends. CDR3 protein: CASSTRLGSGEQYF. CDR3 nucleotides: TGTGCCAGCAGCACGCGCTTGGGGTCAGGCGAGCAGTACTTC.

This clone was observed a single time. The chain joins TRBV29-1 to TRBJ2-1; TRBD2 is a possible D gene (6 bases). Looked up from germline, CDR1 is SQVTM and CDR2 is ANQGSEA. V was cut by 4 bases and J by 5 bases, with 18 bases left in between. The CDR3 is made up of 15 amino acids. CDR3 DNA: TGCAGCGTTGGAAGGGAGGTCTACAAAGACAATGAGCAGTTCTTC. Translating it yields CSVGREVYKDNEQFF.

Only one count was recorded for this clone. DNA for the CDR3: TGTGCCAGCAGCTCGATTCACGGGGGACTAGCTTACGAGCAGTACTTC. Amino acids: CASSSIHGGLAYEQYF. The chain uses TRBV5-4 and TRBJ2-7; TRBD2 agrees at 9 bases. The CDR3 totals 16 residues. V shed 3 bases and J 4 bases; nucleotides not matched to a gene: 11. Germline V gene sequence: CDR1 SGHNT, CDR2 YYREEE (reference sequence).

The chain carries TRBV27 and TRBJ2-5, with D hard to call. The V end was cut by 4 bases, the J end by 2 bases, with 11 bases between. Germline-derived CDR1 and CDR2 are MNHEY and SMNVEV (reference sequence). This CDR3 is built from 14 residues. The CDR3 sequence: CASSSTWRQETQYF. The CDR3 DNA sequence: TGTGCCAGCAGTTCCACATGGAGACAAGAGACCCAGTACTTC.

V is TRBV30 and J is TRBJ2-7, with TRBD1 matching over 7 bases. Germline trimming cut 5 bases from V and 9 bases from J; bases unmatched to any gene: 16. Germline V gives CDR1 GTSNPN, CDR2 SVGIG (reference sequence). The CDR3 has 14 amino acids. This CDR3 reads CAWVRDSPSPRQYF. The CDR3 coding sequence is TGTGCCTGGGTCCGGGACAGCCCATCTCCTCGGCAGTACTTC.

The chain joins TRBV11-2 to TRBJ1-1; unclear D gene. V gave up 1 base and J gave up 1 base, with 10 bases separating them. Looked up from germline, CDR1 is SGHAT and CDR2 is FQNNGV. The length of the CDR3 is 15 residues. CDR3 DNA: TGTGCCAGCAGCTTAGTCGCGGACTCGAACACTGAAGCTTTCTTT. The encoded protein is CASSLVADSNTEAFF.